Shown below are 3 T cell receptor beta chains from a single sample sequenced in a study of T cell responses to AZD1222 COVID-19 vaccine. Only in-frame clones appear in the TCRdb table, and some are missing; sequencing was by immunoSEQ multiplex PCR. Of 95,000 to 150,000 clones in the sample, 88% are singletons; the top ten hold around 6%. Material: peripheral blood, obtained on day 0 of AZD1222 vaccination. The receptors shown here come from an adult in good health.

As DNA, the CDR3 is TGTGCCTGGAGTGTACAGGGGAAGGGGCCCCAGCATTTT. Its protein product is CAWSVQGKGPQHF. The chain recombines TRBV30 with TRBJ1-5, with 7 bases aligning to TRBD1. J lost 9 bases, V lost 0 bases, and 5 bases had no gene match. The CDR3 extends over 13 amino acids. Germline values: CDR1 GTSNPN, CDR2 SVGIG (reference sequence).

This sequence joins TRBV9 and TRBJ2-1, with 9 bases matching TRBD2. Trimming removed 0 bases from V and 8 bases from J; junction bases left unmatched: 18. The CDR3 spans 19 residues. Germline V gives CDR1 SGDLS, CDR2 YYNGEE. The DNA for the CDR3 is TGTGCCAGCAGCGTAGCCCCCGAGGAGGCGGGGGGGCCCCCCTATGAGCAGTTCTTC. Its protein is CASSVAPEEAGGPPYEQFF.

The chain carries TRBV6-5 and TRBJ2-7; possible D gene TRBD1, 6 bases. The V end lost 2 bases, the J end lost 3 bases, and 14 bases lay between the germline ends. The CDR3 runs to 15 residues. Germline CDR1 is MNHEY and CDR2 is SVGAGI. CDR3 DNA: TGTGCCAGCAGTTACGGACAGCCTCCTTACTACGAGCAGTACTTC. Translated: CASSYGQPPYYEQYF.